The T cell receptor (beta chain) under discussion was sequenced for a study of long-term antiretroviral therapy in people with HIV. Germline-derived CDR1 and CDR2 are SGHRS and YFSETQ. The CDR3 contains 16 residues. J gave up 5 bases and V 3 bases, and 13 bases lay outside the gene matches. With survey level as its setting, the immunoSEQ assay was v3.0. Method: immunoSEQ multiplex PCR; TCRdb's copy keeps in-frame clones and lacks some. The top ten clones hold 23% of a sample with more than 20,000 clones, over 80% of them seen once. Regarding this clone: Its cognate antigen is unknown.

Study-level results: Pre-ART expanded clones dominated the repertoire at every time point.

The rearrangement links TRBV5-1 to TRBJ2-5; 7 nucleotides line up with TRBD1. The TCR originated in a man aged 45-65 years with HIV. The sequences come from unsorted PBMCs, collected 0.4 years after starting antiretroviral therapy. The CDR3 DNA is TGCGCCAGCAGCTCACGGTGGACAGGAGGTGGGGAGACCCAGTACTTC. It codes for CASSSRWTGGGETQYF. Variable domain in full (rest from reference TRBV5-1 and TRBJ2-5): KAGVTQTPRYLIKTRGQQVTLSCSPISGHRSVSWYQQTPGQGLQFLFEYFSETQRNKGNFPGRFSGRQFSNSRSEMNVSTLELGDSALYLCASSSRWTGGGETQYFGPGTRLLVL.